This T cell receptor beta chain came from a study of PD-1 blockade in classical Hodgkin lymphoma. Remarks on this clone: Its antigen is still unknown.

Profiling relied on immunoSEQ multiplex PCR, and the TCRdb table lists in-frame clones only, not all of them. Altogether approximately 52,000 clones are present, 73% being singletons, with the ten largest covering roughly 16%. Exposure to brentuximab vedotin varied, and each patient had relapsed following autologous stem cell transplantation. Study outcomes and limitations: CD4+ but not CD8+ TCR diversity rose significantly by C4D1. The diversity seen at baseline in complete responders resembled that of newly diagnosed patients. Newly diagnosed patients had baseline TCR diversity that was reportedly lower than that of healthy donors. Any patient who commenced nivolumab under 1 year after ASCT was excluded.

The CDR3 length is 16 residues. The germline V and J ends were trimmed by 3 bases and 0 bases, with 14 bases remaining between them. Germline V gene lookup returns CDR1 KGHSH and CDR2 LQKENI. This specimen was peripheral blood mononuclear cells (PBMCs), taken before the second cycle of nivolumab. The clonotype originates from a human donor with classical Hodgkin lymphoma. The rearrangement links TRBV18 to TRBJ1-1; D gene ambiguous. The CDR3 DNA reads TGTGCCAGCTCACCCCAATTTGTCCAGGTGAACACTGAAGCTTTCTTT. Translating it yields CASSPQFVQVNTEAFF.